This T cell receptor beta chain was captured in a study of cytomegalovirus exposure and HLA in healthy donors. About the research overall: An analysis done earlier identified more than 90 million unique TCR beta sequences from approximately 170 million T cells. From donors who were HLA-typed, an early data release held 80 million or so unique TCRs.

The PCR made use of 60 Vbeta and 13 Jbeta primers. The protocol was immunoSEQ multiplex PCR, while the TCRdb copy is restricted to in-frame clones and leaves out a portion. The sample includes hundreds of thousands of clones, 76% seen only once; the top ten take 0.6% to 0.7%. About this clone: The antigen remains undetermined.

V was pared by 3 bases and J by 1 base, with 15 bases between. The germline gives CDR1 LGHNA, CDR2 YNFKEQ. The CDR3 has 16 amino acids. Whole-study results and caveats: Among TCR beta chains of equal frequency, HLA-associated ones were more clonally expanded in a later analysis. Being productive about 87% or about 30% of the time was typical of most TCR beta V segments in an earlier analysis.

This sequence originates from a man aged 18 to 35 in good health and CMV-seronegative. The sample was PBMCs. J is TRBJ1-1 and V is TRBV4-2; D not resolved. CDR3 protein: CASSHLLRPGNTEAFF. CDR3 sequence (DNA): TGTGCCAGCAGCCACCTATTAAGACCAGGGAACACTGAAGCTTTCTTT.